What follows are 15 T cell receptor beta chains derived from one specimen sequenced in a study of blood T cells in healthy people across ages. It was with a sample-barcoded 5' primer and a J-beta primer mix that a second PCR of about 6 to 12 cycles was run. TCRdb analysed the 5' RACE reads with MiXCR anew, one entry per CDR3 protein. The sample has about 620,000 distinct CDR3 sequences, 40% to 65% seen once; the top ten hold about 13%. Material: blood. The source of these receptors is a woman older than 75 in good health.

This chain connects TRBV18 to TRBJ2-1, with D unclear. Trimming removed 2 bases at V and 0 bases at J, with 14 bases between. Germline loops: CDR1 KGHSH, CDR2 LQKENI. There are 17 residues in the CDR3. In nucleotides, the CDR3 is TGTGCCAGCTCACCATTTGGCGCGGTGATCTCCTACAATGAGCAGTTCTTC. Translation: CASSPFGAVISYNEQFF.

On this clonotype itself: This could be a read error, since a much larger clone is one nucleotide away. The V and J genes are TRBV3-1 and TRBJ2-1; the D gene is possibly TRBD1 (5 bases). The germline CDR1 and CDR2 sequences are LGHDT and YNNKEL (reference sequence). The CDR3 length is 13 residues. The CDR3 DNA is TGTGTCAGCAGCCACCTTGGACAAAATGAGCAGTTCTTC. It is translated as CVSSHLGQNEQFF.

The chain uses TRBV12-3 or TRBV12-4 and TRBJ2-7; the D is unclear. This CDR3 is built from 15 residues. Trimming took 5 bases from V and 0 from J, leaving 14 bases between them. The CDR3 loop is CASSPTIPSSYEQYF. In DNA form, the CDR3 reads TGTGCCAGCAGTCCCACAATTCCCTCCTCCTACGAGCAGTACTTC.

The chain joins TRBV7-9 to TRBJ2-5; D not certain. The DNA matches TRBJ2-1 better at its end, which makes the J call doubtful. Germline assignment: CDR1 SEHNR and CDR2 FQNEAQ (reference sequence). This CDR3 is 19 amino acids long. CDR3 residues: CASSAPSPPRSRAKNIQFF. CDR3 nucleotide sequence: TGTGCCAGCAGCGCACCCTCGCCACCCCGTTCCCGGGCCAAAAACATTCAGTTCTTC.

This clonotype has more than one count but fewer than ten. The chain uses TRBV27 and TRBJ2-5; TRBD1 might be the D (5 bases). CDR1 and CDR2 from the germline V gene are MNHEY and SMNVEV (reference sequence). The CDR3 has 14 residues. Trimming took off 7 bases at V and 2 bases at J, with 14 bases between the two ends. CDR3 protein: CASKGDRKQETQYF. In nucleotides, the CDR3 is TGTGCCAGCAAAGGTGACAGAAAGCAAGAGACCCAGTACTTC.

This clonotype was counted only a few times. V and J are TRBV28 and TRBJ1-6; D unresolved. Germline CDR1 is MDHEN and CDR2 is SYDVKM. V was trimmed by 5 bases and J by 15 bases, leaving 11 bases between them. The CDR3 is 11 amino acids. CDR3 nucleotide sequence: TGTGCCAGCAGTCTTGGCAGTCACCTCCACTTT. It codes for CASSLGSHLHF.

This chain joins TRBV7-3 and TRBJ2-1; TRBD2 matches at 10 bases. The CDR3 extends over 15 amino acids. The germline CDR1 and CDR2 sequences are SGHTA and FQGTGA. Trimming removed 4 bases from V and 7 bases from J; junction bases left unmatched: 7. This CDR3 is CASSSLAGRGNEQFF. The CDR3 DNA is TGTGCCAGCAGCTCACTAGCGGGGAGGGGAAATGAGCAGTTCTTC.

This rearrangement joins TRBV7-2 to TRBJ1-6, with unresolved D. V was clipped by 8 bases and J by 0 bases, with 14 bases between them. The CDR3 length is 16 residues. Per the germline V gene, CDR1 is SGHTA and CDR2 is FQGNSA. The CDR3 loop is CASRTDASSYNSPLHF. DNA of the CDR3: TGTGCCAGCCGGACGGACGCGAGCTCCTATAATTCACCCCTCCACTTT.

The CDR3 DNA is TGTGCCAGCAGTTACTCGAGCCCGGGGGCCGGCACTGAAGCTTTCTTT. This sequence encodes CASSYSSPGAGTEAFF. The rearrangement uses TRBV6-6 and TRBJ1-1, with D perhaps matching TRBD1 (6 bases). The CDR3 length is 16 residues. The V and J ends lost 0 bases and 4 bases respectively, with 15 bases between them. Germline V lookup: CDR1 MNHNY, CDR2 SVGAGI (reference sequence).

This chain links TRBV28 with TRBJ2-2; the D gene is possibly TRBD2 (5 bases). V gave up 3 bases and J gave up 4 bases, with 9 bases separating them. The CDR3 covers 14 residues. Germline lookup yields CDR1 MDHEN and CDR2 SYDVKM. CDR3 sequence (DNA): TGTGCCAGCAGTTTTCAAGGAGGCACCGGGGAGCTGTTTTTT. Its translation: CASSFQGGTGELFF. Filled out from reference TRBV28 and TRBJ2-2, the complete variable domain reads DVKVTQSSRYLVKRTGEKVFLECVQDMDHENMFWYRQDPGLGLRLIYFSYDVKMKEKGDIPEGYSVSREKKERFSLILESASTNQTSMYLCASSFQGGTGELFFGEGSRLTVL.

About this clonotype itself: It may be a read error: a sequence one base away is much more abundant. J is TRBJ1-5 and V is TRBV21-1; the table's D gene call, TRBD1, was not cross checked with the DNA. TRBV21-1 is an annotated pseudogene. The CDR3 extends over 16 amino acids. This chain's CDR3 is CACSKRDGGWGKPQHF. The CDR3 DNA is TGTGCCTGCAGCAAACGAGACGGGGGGTGGGGGAAGCCCCAGCATTTT.

The rearrangement uses TRBV3-1 and TRBJ2-1; tentatively, D is TRBD2 (6 bases). Trimming left V 4 bases short and J 5 bases short, with 15 bases between. Germline lookup yields CDR1 LGHDT and CDR2 YNNKEL (reference sequence). The CDR3 length is 15 residues. The CDR3 sequence is CASSPPRGINNEQFF. The DNA for the CDR3 is TGTGCCAGCAGCCCCCCGCGGGGTATCAACAATGAGCAGTTCTTC.

This clonotype has a count of ten or more. The chain employs TRBV20-1 and TRBJ2-3, with D uncertain. V was trimmed by 0 bases and J by 2 bases, leaving 18 bases between them. The CDR3 spans 17 residues. Germline V lookup: CDR1 DFQATT, CDR2 SNEGSKA (reference sequence). The CDR3 protein is CSARDRLSGGFTDTQYF. Written as DNA, the CDR3 is TGCAGTGCTAGAGACCGGCTATCGGGTGGCTTCACAGATACGCAGTATTTT.

The chain carries TRBV20-1 and TRBJ2-7; 10 nucleotides agree with TRBD2. V dropped 2 bases and J dropped 1; count of bases not matched to a gene: 2. Per the germline V gene, CDR1 is DFQATT and CDR2 is SNEGSKA (reference sequence). The CDR3 spans 14 residues. CDR3 nucleotide sequence: TGCAGTGCTAGACCACTAGCGGGGTCCTACGAGCAGTACTTC. It specifies CSARPLAGSYEQYF.

This rearrangement joins TRBV19 to TRBJ2-4, with unresolved D. The J call may be mistaken, given a closer DNA end match to TRBJ2-7. Looked up from germline, CDR1 is LNHDA and CDR2 is SQIVND (reference sequence). The CDR3 is 17 amino acids. The CDR3 protein is CASSGGRSLARTYEQYF. CDR3 nucleotide sequence: TGTGCCAGTAGTGGCGGACGCTCCCTGGCCCGTACCTACGAGCAGTACTTC.